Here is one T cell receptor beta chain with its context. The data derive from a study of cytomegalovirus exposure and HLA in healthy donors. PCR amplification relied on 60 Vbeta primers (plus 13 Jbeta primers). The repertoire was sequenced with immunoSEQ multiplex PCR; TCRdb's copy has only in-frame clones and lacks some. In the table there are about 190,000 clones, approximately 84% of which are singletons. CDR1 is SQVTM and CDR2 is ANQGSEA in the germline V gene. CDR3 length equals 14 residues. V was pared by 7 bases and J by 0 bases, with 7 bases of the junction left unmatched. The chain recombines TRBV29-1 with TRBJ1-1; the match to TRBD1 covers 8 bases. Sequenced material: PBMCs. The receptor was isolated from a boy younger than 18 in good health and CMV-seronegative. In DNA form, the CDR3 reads TGCAGCGGCGGACGGGGACAGGTGAACACTGAAGCTTTCTTT. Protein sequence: CSGGRGQVNTEAFF.